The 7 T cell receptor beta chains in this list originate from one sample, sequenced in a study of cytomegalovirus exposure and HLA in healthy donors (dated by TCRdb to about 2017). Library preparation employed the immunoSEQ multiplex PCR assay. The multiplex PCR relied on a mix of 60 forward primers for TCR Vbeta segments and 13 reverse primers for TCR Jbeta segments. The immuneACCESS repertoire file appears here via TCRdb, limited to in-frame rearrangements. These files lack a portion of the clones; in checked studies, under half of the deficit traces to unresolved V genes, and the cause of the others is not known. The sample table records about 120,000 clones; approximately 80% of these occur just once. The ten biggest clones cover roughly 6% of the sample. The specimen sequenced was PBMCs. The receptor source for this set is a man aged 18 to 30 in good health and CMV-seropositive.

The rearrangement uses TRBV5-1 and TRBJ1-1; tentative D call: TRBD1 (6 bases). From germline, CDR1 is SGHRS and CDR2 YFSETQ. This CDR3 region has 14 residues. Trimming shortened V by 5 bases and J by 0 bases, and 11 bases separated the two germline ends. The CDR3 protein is CASSGQTMNTEAFF. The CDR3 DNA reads TGCGCCAGCAGTGGACAGACAATGAACACTGAAGCTTTCTTT.

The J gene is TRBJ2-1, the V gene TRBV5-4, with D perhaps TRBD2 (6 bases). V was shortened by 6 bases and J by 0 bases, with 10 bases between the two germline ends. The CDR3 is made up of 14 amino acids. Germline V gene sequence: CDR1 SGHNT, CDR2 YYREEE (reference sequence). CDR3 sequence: CASTSGSSYNEQFF. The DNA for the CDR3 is TGTGCCAGCACCTCCGGGAGCTCCTACAATGAGCAGTTCTTC.

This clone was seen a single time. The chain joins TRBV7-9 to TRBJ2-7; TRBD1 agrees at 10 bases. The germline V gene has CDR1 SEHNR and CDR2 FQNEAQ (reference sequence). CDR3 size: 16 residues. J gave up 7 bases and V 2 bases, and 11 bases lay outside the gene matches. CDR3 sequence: CASSLRTGGWIEEQYF. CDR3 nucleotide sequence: TGTGCCAGCAGCTTACGGACAGGGGGATGGATAGAAGAGCAGTACTTC.

The CDR3 loop is CASGGGDTFGSPLHF. CDR3 nucleotide sequence: TGCGCCAGCGGGGGAGGGGACACTTTCGGTTCACCCCTCCACTTT. The chain couples TRBV5-1 to TRBJ1-6, with a possible D match to TRBD1 (6 bases). V was pared by 7 bases and J by 9 bases, with 20 bases between. The CDR3 is 15 amino acids. CDR1 SGHRS and CDR2 YFSETQ come from the germline V gene.

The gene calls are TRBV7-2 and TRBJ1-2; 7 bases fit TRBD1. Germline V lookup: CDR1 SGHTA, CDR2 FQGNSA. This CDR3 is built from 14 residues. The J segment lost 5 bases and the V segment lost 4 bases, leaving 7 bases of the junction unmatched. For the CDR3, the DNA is TGTGCCAGCAGCTCAGGCGACAGGGTATATGGCTACACCTTC. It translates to CASSSGDRVYGYTF.

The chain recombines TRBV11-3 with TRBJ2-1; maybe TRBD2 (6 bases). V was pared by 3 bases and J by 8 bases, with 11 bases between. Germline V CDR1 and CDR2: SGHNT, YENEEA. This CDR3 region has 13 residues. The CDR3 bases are TGTGCCAGCAGCTTTAGTGGCGGGGATGAGCAGTTCTTC. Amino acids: CASSFSGGDEQFF.

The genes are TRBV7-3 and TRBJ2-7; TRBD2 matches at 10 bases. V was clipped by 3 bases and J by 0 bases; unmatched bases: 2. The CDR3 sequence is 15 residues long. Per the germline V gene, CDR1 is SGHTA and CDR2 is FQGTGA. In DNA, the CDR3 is TGTGCCAGCAGCTTTAGCGGGAGGACCTCCTACGAGCAGTACTTC. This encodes CASSFSGRTSYEQYF.